This T cell receptor beta chain was sequenced for a study of control samples from healthy donors and cancer patients (dated by TCRdb to the early 2020s). Library prep was done by the immunoSEQ multiplex PCR assay. TCRdb stores this immuneACCESS table with in-frame sequences only. Part of the clones is absent; in the studies checked, under half of the shortfall reflects unresolved V genes, and no reason is known for the rest. This sample holds around 140,000 clones; about 92% were observed only once. The ten largest clonotypes hold 2.1% of the sample. A note on this clone: Its antigen remains undetermined. No qualities accompany the bases; no much larger clone lies one base away.

The sequence derives from a woman in her 50s in good health. Sequenced sample: blood.

CDR3 protein: CASSYAGGSNQPQHF. The nucleotide sequence is TGTGCCAGCAGTTACGCAGGGGGTAGCAATCAGCCCCAGCATTTT. The chain couples TRBV6-5 to TRBJ1-5; 7 junctional bases match TRBD1. V loses 2 bases at its end and J loses 0 bases; junction bases beyond the gene matches: 1. The CDR3 has 15 amino acids, counting the end cysteine and phenylalanine. The DNA shown is the 45-base CDR3, in frame from base 1. CDR1 and CDR2 (MNHEY, SVGAGI) derive from the germline V gene.